What follows are 16 T cell receptor beta chains derived from one specimen sequenced in a study of blood T cells in healthy people across ages. A second PCR, run for about 7 to 11 cycles, used a sample-barcoded 5' primer plus a J-beta primer mix. Each CDR3 protein is one row after TCRdb ran MiXCR on the 5' RACE reads. This sample has some 890,000 distinct CDR3 sequences, with almost 30% found just once. These same records also appear under a second study, on T cells of mothers and their children.

The sample was blood. These TCRs come from a woman aged 40 to 50 in good health.

This rearrangement joins TRBV14 to TRBJ1-2; D gene uncertain. Germline loops: CDR1 SGHDN, CDR2 FVKESK. The CDR3 contains 17 residues. V was clipped by 4 bases and J by 0 bases, with 18 bases between them. In DNA, the CDR3 is TGTGCCAGCAGCCGGTTCCCTTTAGTAGAGGCTAACTATGGCTACACCTTC. The encoded protein is CASSRFPLVEANYGYTF.

The chain couples TRBV28 to TRBJ2-5; TRBD2 might be the D (6 bases). Trimming took 4 bases from V and 4 from J, leaving 22 bases between them. Germline V gene sequence: CDR1 MDHEN, CDR2 SYDVKM. The CDR3 sequence is 17 residues long. The chain's CDR3 is CASSSPMEGGYRETQYF. CDR3 coding DNA: TGTGCCAGCAGTTCGCCAATGGAGGGTGGATATAGAGAGACCCAGTACTTC.

The chain couples TRBV7-3 to TRBJ2-7; D might be TRBD2 (5 bases). This CDR3 contains 13 residues. V lost 2 bases and J 5 bases, leaving 10 bases between the germline ends. CDR1 is SGHTA, CDR2 FQGTGA, per germline. The CDR3 coding sequence is TGTGCCAGCAGCTTAGAGGGTACGAACGAGCAGTACTTC. This codes for CASSLEGTNEQYF.

The table lists this clonotype with many counts. This chain joins TRBV27 and TRBJ2-5; D unclear. The V and J ends lost 6 bases and 5 bases respectively, with 10 bases between them. The CDR3 sequence is 12 residues long. Germline assignment: CDR1 MNHEY and CDR2 SMNVEV (reference sequence). The CDR3 sequence: CASRGYEETQYF. The CDR3 nucleotides read TGTGCCAGCAGGGGTTATGAGGAGACCCAGTACTTC.

This clonotype has at least ten counts. The chain couples TRBV15 to TRBJ2-4; 11 bases match TRBD2. With 1 base clipped from V and 0 bases from J, the junction kept 5 bases outside the gene matches. This CDR3 is 18 amino acids long. Looked up from germline, CDR1 is LNHNV and CDR2 is YYDKDF (reference sequence). This CDR3 is CATSRGASGGLAKNIQYF. As DNA, the CDR3 is TGTGCCACCAGCAGAGGGGCTAGCGGGGGGTTAGCCAAAAACATTCAGTACTTC.

This clonotype has a count of ten or more. This chain uses TRBV29-1 with TRBJ2-2; the D call may be TRBD1 or TRBD2 (5 bases each). The CDR3 runs 14 residues. Trimming stripped 4 bases from V and 5 bases from J, with 14 bases between. Germline V gene lookup returns CDR1 SQVTM and CDR2 ANQGSEA. In DNA, the CDR3 is TGCAGCGTTGTTGGTGGGGGAGCTACCGGGGAGCTGTTTTTT. This gives the protein CSVVGGGATGELFF.

The sample holds a few counts of this clonotype. J is TRBJ2-1 and V is TRBV12-3 or TRBV12-4; 13 bases align to TRBD2. The CDR3 covers 14 residues. J gave up 8 bases and V 6 bases, and 4 bases lay outside the gene matches. The CDR3 loop is CASRLAGGSHEQFF. The CDR3 nucleotides read TGTGCCAGCAGACTAGCGGGGGGGTCCCATGAGCAGTTCTTC.

This clonotype was seen at least ten times. The chain has TRBV6-5 and TRBJ1-1; 7 bases align to TRBD1. Losses at the gene ends were 4 bases for V and 3 bases for J; bases not matched to a gene: 5. CDR1 and CDR2 from the germline V gene are MNHEY and SVGAGI. The CDR3 contains 14 residues. The CDR3 reads CASSLTGADTEAFF. CDR3 bases: TGTGCCAGCAGTTTAACAGGGGCTGACACTGAAGCTTTCTTT.

This clonotype has only a few counts. The chain combines TRBV4-1 with TRBJ2-1; D could derive from TRBD1 or TRBD2 (5 bases each). Looked up from germline, CDR1 is MGHRA and CDR2 is YSYEKL. Trimming took off 7 bases at V and 8 bases at J, with 15 bases between the two ends. CDR3 length equals 13 residues. This CDR3 reads CASMGVGIHEQFF. The CDR3 nucleotides read TGCGCCAGCATGGGGGTGGGTATCCATGAGCAGTTCTTC.

V gene TRBV20-1 combines with J gene TRBJ2-7; D perhaps matches TRBD1 (6 bases). CDR3 size: 11 residues. Trimming stripped 5 bases from V and 6 bases from J, with 11 bases between. Germline V lookup: CDR1 DFQATT, CDR2 SNEGSKA (reference sequence). CDR3 nucleotide sequence: TGCAGTGCTGAGACAGGCCCCGAGCAGTACTTC. Translated: CSAETGPEQYF.

This clonotype turned up a few times. This could be a read error, since a much larger clone is one nucleotide away. The chain is built from TRBV7-2 and TRBJ2-1, with a weak D call TRBD2 (6 bases). The end of the DNA is better explained by TRBJ2-7, so the J call may be wrong. The CDR3 covers 14 residues. CDR1 SGHTA and CDR2 FQGNSA come from the germline V gene. The CDR3 DNA reads as TGTGCCAGCAGCCCACCGCTGGACTACAATGAGCAGTACTTC. Its protein product is CASSPPLDYNEQYF.

This clonotype was seen only a few times. The genes are TRBV5-5 and TRBJ1-1; possible D gene TRBD1, 6 bases. CDR3 length equals 13 residues. Trimming shortened V by 0 bases and J by 8 bases, and 11 bases separated the two germline ends. Germline V gene lookup returns CDR1 SGHKS and CDR2 YYEKEE (reference sequence). As DNA, the CDR3 is TGTGCCAGCAGCTTGGGCGCAGGGGTGGAAGCTTTCTTT. Amino acid sequence: CASSLGAGVEAFF.

The chain recombines TRBV11-1 with TRBJ1-2, with D possibly being TRBD1 (5 bases). The germline CDR1 and CDR2 sequences are SGHAT and FQDESV (reference sequence). The CDR3 runs to 15 residues. V shed 5 bases and J shed 7 bases, with 20 bases lying between them. The CDR3 nucleotides are TGTGCCAGCAGCGGCACGGGGCAGGGACTCTCTGGCTACACCTTC. Its translation: CASSGTGQGLSGYTF.

This clonotype was seen more than once but under ten times. The chain uses TRBV29-1 and TRBJ1-1; D call uncertain. CDR3 length equals 15 residues. Germline CDR1 SQVTM, CDR2 ANQGSEA. V was shortened by 3 bases and J by 0 bases, with 14 bases between the two germline ends. CDR3 nucleotide sequence: TGCAGCGTTGATCGGGAGTCTACCCTGAACACTGAAGCTTTCTTT. Its protein is CSVDRESTLNTEAFF. The whole variable domain, filled in from reference TRBV29-1 and TRBJ1-1, reads SAVISQKPSRDICQRGTSLTIQCQVDSQVTMMFWYRQQPGQSLTLIATANQGSEATYESGFVIDKFPISRPNLTFSTLTVSNMSPEDSSIYLCSVDRESTLNTEAFFGQGTRLTVV.

This clonotype was observed at least ten times. An end of the junction does not agree with germline; a read error may underlie this. This chain links TRBV28 with TRBJ2-4; TRBD1 agrees at 7 bases. The CDR3 is 15 residues long. In germline, CDR1 is MDHEN, CDR2 SYDVKM. CDR3 bases: TGTGCTAGCAGTCCCCAGACGACAGGGAAAAACATTCAGTACTTC. Translation: CASSPQTTGKNIQYF. The whole variable domain, filled in from reference TRBV28 and TRBJ2-4, reads DVKVTQSSRYLVKRTGEKVFLECVQDMDHENMFWYRQDPGLGLRLIYFSYDVKMKEKGDIPEGYSVSREKKERFSLILESASTNQTSMYLCASSPQTTGKNIQYFGAGTRLSVL.

Concerning this clonotype: With a much larger clone just one base away, this may be a read error. The rearrangement uses TRBV20-1 and TRBJ2-5; no definite D call. Germline V gene lookup returns CDR1 DFQATT and CDR2 SNEGSKA (reference sequence). The CDR3 covers 15 residues. Trimming stripped 0 bases from V and 1 base from J, with 12 bases between. The CDR3 nucleotides are TGCAGTGCTAGAGATTCCGCCCTACCCCAAGAGACCCAGTACTTC. Amino acids: CSARDSALPQETQYF.